The rows below give T cell receptor beta chains drawn from one sample of a study of OX40 agonist ivuxolimab in advanced cancers. Sequencing used immunoSEQ multiplex PCR; TCRdb keeps in-frame clones, though not all of them. The sample has 70,000 to 85,000 clones, roughly 90% seen once. This material consisted of CD4+ or CD8+ T cells sorted from blood, taken in a trial of the OX40 agonist ivuxolimab. The source is an adult with an advanced solid tumor such as melanoma, head and neck, liver or kidney cancer. The CDR3 runs from the conserved cysteine through the conserved F or W. The order of the fields is V gene, J gene, clone size, D gene, CDR3 DNA, CDR3 protein. A D gene is named only where the DNA matches it firmly. Clone size is stated in some rows and not others, as once, few, many or a class when expanded.

>TRBV6-1|TRBJ2-5|.|TRBD2
TGTGCCAGCAGTGAAACCGGGGGGCAAGAGACCCAGTACTTC
CASSETGGQETQYF
>TRBV28|TRBJ2-7|.|.
TGTGCCAGCAGCCCCAGCTCCTACGAGCAGTACTTC
CASSPSSYEQYF
>TRBV4-3|TRBJ2-3|.|.
TGCGCCAGCAGCCAAGATTGGGCTAGCCAAGACACAGATACGCAGTATTTT
CASSQDWASQDTDTQYF
>TRBV18|TRBJ2-1|.|.
TGTGCCAGCTCGGGGGGCGGGATTCCCTACAATGAGCAGTTCTTC
CASSGGGIPYNEQFF
>TRBV28|TRBJ2-7|.|.
TGTGCCAGCAGTTTAGTGGGGCTGTACGAGCAGTACTTC
CASSLVGLYEQYF
>TRBV4-2|TRBJ1-5|.|.
TGTGCCAGCAGCCAGGAAATATATCAGCCCCAGCATTTT
CASSQEIYQPQHF
>TRBV9|TRBJ2-3|once|.
TGTGCCAGCAGCCCCGCGTCAGAAGGCACAGATACGCAGTATTTT
CASSPASEGTDTQYF
>TRBV4-1|TRBJ2-3|.|.
TGCGCCAGCAGCCACCTCGGGTCTAGCACAGATACGCAGTATTTT
CASSHLGSSTDTQYF
>TRBV7-8|TRBJ2-7|.|.
TGTGCCAGCAGCAAAGACAGATACTACGAGCAGTACTTC
CASSKDRYYEQYF
>TRBV5-1|TRBJ2-7|.|.
TGCGCCAGCAGCTTGGCCGAAGAAAACCTCCACGAGCAGTACTTC
CASSLAEENLHEQYF
>TRBV27|TRBJ2-2|.|TRBD2
TGTGCCAGCAGTTTATCATCCTCTAGCGGGGGGACCGGGGAGCTGTTTTTT
CASSLSSSSGGTGELFF
>TRBV28|TRBJ1-2|once|.
TGTGCCAGCAGTTTGGTGGGGGGCTACTATGGCTACACCTTC
CASSLVGGYYGYTF
>TRBV28|TRBJ1-1|.|.
TGTGCCAGCAGTTTAACACAGGGCACTGAAGCTTTCTTT
CASSLTQGTEAFF
>TRBV5-1|TRBJ2-1|.|TRBD2
TGCGCCAGCAGCTTGGTTGGCCTAGCGGGGGTATCCTACAATGAGCAGTTCTTC
CASSLVGLAGVSYNEQFF
>TRBV7-2|TRBJ1-6|.|.
TGTGCCAGCAGCTTAGAGGCCACCCCGATCCACTTT
CASSLEATPIHF
>TRBV5-1|TRBJ1-6|.|.
TGCGCCAGCAGCCCCGGACTACAGGGAGGGGATTCACCCCTCCACTTT
CASSPGLQGGDSPLHF
>TRBV11-3|TRBJ2-1|.|TRBD2
TGTGCCAGCAGCCGGTACAGCGGGAGTGTCAATGAGCAGTTCTTC
CASSRYSGSVNEQFF
>TRBV7-8|TRBJ2-5|.|TRBD1
TGTGCCAGCAGCTTATCACAGGGGGTACGCACCCAGTACTTC
CASSLSQGVRTQYF
>TRBV6-5|TRBJ1-2|.|TRBD1
TGTGCCAGCAGCGGGGACAGGGCCTATGGCTACACCTTC
CASSGDRAYGYTF
>TRBV15|TRBJ2-1|.|TRBD1
TGTGCCACCAGCAGGTCCGGGACAGGGTTCAATGAGCAGTTCTTC
CATSRSGTGFNEQFF